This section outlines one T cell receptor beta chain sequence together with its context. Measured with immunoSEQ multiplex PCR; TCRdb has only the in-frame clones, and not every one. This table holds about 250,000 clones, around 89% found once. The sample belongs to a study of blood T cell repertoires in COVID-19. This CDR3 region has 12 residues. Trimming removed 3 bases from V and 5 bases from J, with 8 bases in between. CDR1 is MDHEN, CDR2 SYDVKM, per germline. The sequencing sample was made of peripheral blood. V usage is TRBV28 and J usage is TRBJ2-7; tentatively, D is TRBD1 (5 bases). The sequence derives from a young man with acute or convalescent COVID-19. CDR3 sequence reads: CASSFGRDEQYF. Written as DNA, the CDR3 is TGTGCCAGCAGTTTTGGCAGGGACGAGCAGTACTTC.